These 25 T cell receptor beta chains were sequenced from one sample in a study of shared clonotypes between healthy human individuals. Libraries were prepared by immunoSEQ multiplex PCR; TCRdb keeps only in-frame clonotypes and omits some of them. The sample includes under 600,000 clones, approximately 97% seen only once; the top ten take around 0.057%. The sample was naive CD4+ T cells sorted from blood. Subset specified: CD45RA+ positively selected. All receptors derive from a woman aged 25 to 39 in good health.

The V call is TRBV11-1, the J call TRBJ2-5; D gene uncertain. The CDR3 loop spans 13 amino acids. Germline V gene data show CDR1 as SGHAT and CDR2 as FQDESV (reference sequence). Deletions cut 4 bases from V and 2 bases from J, with 8 bases between. The chain's CDR3 is CASSSLLQETQYF. CDR3 bases: TGTGCCAGCAGCTCCTTGCTACAAGAGACCCAGTACTTC.

The rearrangement joins TRBV11-2 to TRBJ1-2; no clear D gene. V was pared by 6 bases and J by 4 bases, with 12 bases between. Germline loops: CDR1 SGHAT, CDR2 FQNNGV. The length of the CDR3 is 13 residues. CDR3 loop: CASRIGVSYGYTF. Written as DNA, the CDR3 is TGTGCCAGCAGGATCGGAGTCAGCTATGGCTACACCTTC. Variable domain in full (rest from reference TRBV11-2 and TRBJ1-2): EAGVAQSPRYKIIEKRQSVAFWCNPISGHATLYWYQQILGQGPKLLIQFQNNGVVDDSQLPKDRFSAERLKGVDSTLKIQPAKLEDSAVYLCASRIGVSYGYTFGSGTRLTVV.

Comments on this clone: At the DNA level, this CDR3 is encoded by other sequences in the same sample as well. V is TRBV5-1 and J is TRBJ1-1; unclear D gene. CDR1 SGHRS and CDR2 YFSETQ come from the germline V gene. The length of the CDR3 is 13 residues. The V end was cut by 2 bases, the J end by 1 base, with 6 bases between. For the CDR3, the DNA is TGCGCCAGCAGCTTTGGAGAGAACACTGAAGCTTTCTTT. It specifies CASSFGENTEAFF.

This chain links TRBV6-1 with TRBJ2-3; D ambiguous. Trimming removed 0 bases from V and 7 bases from J, with 5 bases in between. This CDR3 region has 12 residues. Germline loops: CDR1 MNHNS, CDR2 SASEGT. Here the CDR3 reads CASSEAVNTQYF. In DNA form, the CDR3 reads TGTGCCAGCAGTGAAGCAGTAAATACGCAGTATTTT.

V and J are TRBV18 and TRBJ2-7; either TRBD1 or TRBD2 may fit D (5 bases each). Looked up from germline, CDR1 is KGHSH and CDR2 is LQKENI. V lost 3 bases and J lost 2, with 14 bases in between. This CDR3 has 15 amino acids. CDR3: CASSPRDGKAYEQYF. Written as DNA, the CDR3 is TGTGCCAGCTCACCGAGGGACGGAAAGGCCTACGAGCAGTACTTC.

The sample holds one count of this clone. V and J are TRBV27 and TRBJ2-4; D is unclear. V dropped 5 bases and J dropped 6 bases, with 23 bases sitting between them. The CDR3 is 17 amino acids. Per germline, CDR1 MNHEY and CDR2 SMNVEV (reference sequence). The CDR3 is CASSPTYSVTRGNIQYF. The CDR3 nucleotides are TGTGCCAGCAGTCCGACGTACTCAGTGACGAGAGGAAACATTCAGTACTTC.

This rearrangement joins TRBV15 to TRBJ2-5; D ambiguous. Between the trimmed V and J ends, which lost 1 base and 5 bases, there was a span of 20 bases. The CDR3 extends over 17 amino acids. Germline values: CDR1 LNHNV, CDR2 YYDKDF (reference sequence). The CDR3 DNA reads as TGTGCCACCAGCAGAGTCCAAATTGTGGCGCCCAGGGAGACCCAGTACTTC. Translation: CATSRVQIVAPRETQYF.

The rearrangement joins TRBV9 to TRBJ2-2; D tentatively fits TRBD1 or TRBD2 (6 bases each). Trimming left V 0 bases short and J 4 bases short, with 13 bases between. The CDR3 is made up of 16 amino acids. Germline assignment: CDR1 SGDLS and CDR2 YYNGEE. CDR3 protein: CASSVERGAPTGELFF. For the CDR3, the DNA is TGTGCCAGCAGCGTAGAGAGGGGGGCGCCCACCGGGGAGCTGTTTTTT.

The chain combines TRBV13 with TRBJ2-1; TRBD2 is a possible D gene (6 bases). This CDR3 comprises 16 residues. V dropped 3 bases and J dropped 2 bases, with 14 bases sitting between them. The germline V gene encodes CDR1 PRHDT and CDR2 FYEKMQ (reference sequence). The CDR3 is CASSFGGPTPYNEQFF. DNA for the CDR3: TGTGCCAGCAGCTTCGGGGGTCCCACTCCCTACAATGAGCAGTTCTTC.

V is TRBV29-1 and J is TRBJ2-5; a possible D gene is TRBD2 (5 bases). Trimming took off 6 bases at V and 11 bases at J, with 16 bases between the two ends. From germline, CDR1 is SQVTM and CDR2 ANQGSEA. The CDR3 is 11 amino acids. Here the CDR3 reads CSVEGPKEQYF. DNA for the CDR3: TGCAGCGTCGAGGGTCCCAAGGAGCAGTACTTC.

J is TRBJ2-7 and V is TRBV27; TRBD1 agrees at 12 bases. V was clipped by 8 bases and J by 4 bases; unmatched bases: 3. The CDR3 has 13 residues. CDR1 and CDR2 from the germline V gene are MNHEY and SMNVEV (reference sequence). CDR3 protein: CASRDRGQYEQYF. In DNA form, the CDR3 reads TGTGCCAGCCGGGACAGGGGGCAATACGAGCAGTACTTC.

V is TRBV6-5 and J is TRBJ2-2; 8 bases match TRBD1. Trimming cost V 2 bases and J 4 bases; bases outside gene matches: 3. Per germline, CDR1 MNHEY and CDR2 SVGAGI. CDR3 length: 15 residues. CDR3 residues: CASSYQGAGTGELFF. CDR3 bases: TGTGCCAGCAGTTACCAGGGGGCGGGCACCGGGGAGCTGTTTTTT.

About this clone itself: This sample includes further DNA sequences coding for the same CDR3. The V gene is TRBV19, the J gene TRBJ1-5, with TRBD1 as a possible D gene (6 bases). Trimming removed 0 bases from V and 1 base from J, with 10 bases in between. The germline CDR1 and CDR2 sequences are LNHDA and SQIVND (reference sequence). The CDR3 spans 16 residues. In DNA, the CDR3 is TGTGCCAGTAGTATAGAGGGCAGGGGAAGCAATCAGCCCCAGCATTTT. Translating it yields CASSIEGRGSNQPQHF.

V usage is TRBV19 and J usage is TRBJ1-6; unclear D gene. With 3 bases removed from V and 7 bases from J, the gap between germline ends came to 13 bases. CDR3 length: 15 amino acids. CDR1 and CDR2 from the germline V gene are LNHDA and SQIVND (reference sequence). CDR3 residues: CASSMEGQLNSPLHF. The CDR3 nucleotides read TGTGCCAGTAGTATGGAAGGGCAGTTGAATTCACCCCTCCACTTT.

The chain has TRBV19 and TRBJ2-2; D is ambiguous. Germline V gene sequence: CDR1 LNHDA, CDR2 SQIVND (reference sequence). The V end was cut by 2 bases, the J end by 9 bases, with 10 bases between. The CDR3 length is 13 residues. For the CDR3, the DNA is TGTGCCAGTAGTATATACTCCCCCCGGGAGCTGTTTTTT. It encodes CASSIYSPRELFF.

The table lists this clone with a few counts. The gene calls are TRBV7-9 and TRBJ1-2; the D gene is possibly TRBD1 (5 bases). Germline V lookup: CDR1 SEHNR, CDR2 FQNEAQ (reference sequence). The length of the CDR3 is 16 residues. V was clipped by 3 bases and J by 0 bases, with 14 bases between them. CDR3 nucleotide sequence: TGTGCCAGCAGCTTGCGAGACAGCGAAACTAACTATGGCTACACCTTC. Encoded protein: CASSLRDSETNYGYTF.

This chain connects TRBV9 to TRBJ2-2; no clear D gene. Germline CDR1 reads SGDLS; CDR2 reads YYNGEE. This CDR3 is 14 amino acids long. Trimming shortened V by 3 bases and J by 6 bases, and 12 bases separated the two germline ends. CDR3 region: CASSAGLPPGELFF. The CDR3 region has the DNA TGTGCCAGCAGCGCTGGCCTGCCCCCCGGGGAGCTGTTTTTT.

The chain couples TRBV30 to TRBJ2-7; tentatively, D is TRBD2 (5 bases). Germline V lookup: CDR1 GTSNPN, CDR2 SVGIG (reference sequence). V was shortened by 2 bases and J by 3 bases, with 8 bases between the two germline ends. The CDR3 has 12 residues. The CDR3 nucleotides read TGTGCCTGGAGTTGGGAGTTCTACGAGCAGTACTTC. Translated: CAWSWEFYEQYF.

The chain employs TRBV30 and TRBJ1-5, with 7 bases fitting TRBD1. The CDR3 is 13 amino acids. Trimming took 5 bases from V and 6 from J; bases not matched to a gene: 7. Per germline, CDR1 GTSNPN and CDR2 SVGIG (reference sequence). In DNA form, the CDR3 reads TGTGCCTGGGGACCTCAGGGGGGTCAGCCCCAGCATTTT. Encoded protein: CAWGPQGGQPQHF. The full variable domain, with the rest looked up from reference TRBV30 and TRBJ1-5, is SQTIHQWPATLVQPVGSPLSLECTVEGTSNPNLYWYRQAAGRGLQLLFYSVGIGQISSEVPQNLSASRPQDRQFILSSKKLLLSDSGFYLCAWGPQGGQPQHFGDGTRLSIL.

The chain combines TRBV28 with TRBJ2-1; D is perhaps TRBD1 (6 bases). Germline lookup yields CDR1 MDHEN and CDR2 SYDVKM. V gave up 5 bases and J gave up 4 bases, with 18 bases separating them. The CDR3 has 16 residues. The CDR3 protein is CASSASWGRVYNEQFF. CDR3 coding DNA: TGTGCCAGCAGTGCCTCGTGGGGGCGAGTGTACAATGAGCAGTTCTTC.

The V and J genes are TRBV28 and TRBJ2-3; 9 nucleotides line up with TRBD2. Trimming took 7 bases from V and 11 from J; bases not matched to a gene: 4. The CDR3 consists of 11 residues. The germline V gene encodes CDR1 MDHEN and CDR2 SYDVKM. CDR3 amino acids: CASNQREVQYF. In nucleotides, the CDR3 is TGTGCCAGCAATCAGCGGGAGGTGCAGTATTTT.

This clone showed up just once. The chain uses TRBV10-1 and TRBJ2-7; 15 nucleotides line up with TRBD2. The germline V gene encodes CDR1 WNHNN and CDR2 SYGVQD (reference sequence). The trim removed 3 bases at V and 6 bases at J, leaving 3 bases unmatched. The CDR3 sequence is 15 residues long. CDR3 coding DNA: TGCGCCAGCAGTGATCCGGGACTAGCGGGAGGCGAGCAGTACTTC. It codes for CASSDPGLAGGEQYF.

Only one count was recorded for this clone. The chain has TRBV4-2 and TRBJ2-7, with 7 bases matching TRBD1. This CDR3 has 15 amino acids. V gave up 0 bases and J gave up 2 bases; unmatched junction bases: 4. Germline assignment: CDR1 LGHNA and CDR2 YNFKEQ. The CDR3 here is CASSQDGDSTYEQYF. Written as DNA, the CDR3 is TGTGCCAGCAGCCAAGATGGGGACAGCACCTACGAGCAGTACTTC.

The gene calls are TRBV5-1 and TRBJ2-1; maybe TRBD1 (6 bases). The CDR3 extends over 16 amino acids. Trimming shortened V by 4 bases and J by 0 bases, and 14 bases separated the two germline ends. Germline assignment: CDR1 SGHRS and CDR2 YFSETQ. The CDR3 DNA reads TGCGCCAGCAGCCCGGGACACCAATTCTCCTACAATGAGCAGTTCTTC. It codes for CASSPGHQFSYNEQFF.

The genes are TRBV28 and TRBJ2-4; 7 bases agree with TRBD2. J was trimmed by 2 bases and V by 2 bases; bases with no gene match: 3. The CDR3 has 15 residues. CDR1 is MDHEN and CDR2 is SYDVKM in the germline V gene. Here the CDR3 DNA reads TGTGCCAGCAGTTTAACGGGGGGTCCCAAAAACATTCAGTACTTC. Its protein product is CASSLTGGPKNIQYF.